This record concerns one T cell receptor (beta chain) sequence. The antigen remains undetermined. The entry originates in a study of PD-1 blockade in mismatch repair-deficient tumors. Study as a whole: Patients had approximately 11 mismatch repair-deficient cancer types and were previously treated and progressing.

Libraries were prepared by immunoSEQ multiplex PCR; TCRdb keeps only in-frame clonotypes and omits some of them. The data contain around 120,000 clones, about nine tenths of them singletons. General study points: Tumor-resident clones, often absent from pretreatment blood, expanded after pembrolizumab and then contracted.

CDR1 MNHEY and CDR2 SVGAGI come from the germline V gene. V lost 4 bases and J lost 0, with 12 bases in between. The CDR3 is made up of 15 amino acids. PCR or immunohistochemistry showed mismatch repair deficiency in every enrolled patient. TCR sequencing covered three patients who responded to pembrolizumab. This sequence originates from an adult with mismatch repair-deficient cancer. The V and J genes are TRBV6-5 and TRBJ2-5; D gene uncertain. The input for sequencing was peripheral blood, taken 70 to 73 weeks after starting pembrolizumab. CDR3 bases: TGTGCCAGCAGTTCCTTCCCGACGGACCAAGAGACCCAGTACTTC. Residues: CASSSFPTDQETQYF.